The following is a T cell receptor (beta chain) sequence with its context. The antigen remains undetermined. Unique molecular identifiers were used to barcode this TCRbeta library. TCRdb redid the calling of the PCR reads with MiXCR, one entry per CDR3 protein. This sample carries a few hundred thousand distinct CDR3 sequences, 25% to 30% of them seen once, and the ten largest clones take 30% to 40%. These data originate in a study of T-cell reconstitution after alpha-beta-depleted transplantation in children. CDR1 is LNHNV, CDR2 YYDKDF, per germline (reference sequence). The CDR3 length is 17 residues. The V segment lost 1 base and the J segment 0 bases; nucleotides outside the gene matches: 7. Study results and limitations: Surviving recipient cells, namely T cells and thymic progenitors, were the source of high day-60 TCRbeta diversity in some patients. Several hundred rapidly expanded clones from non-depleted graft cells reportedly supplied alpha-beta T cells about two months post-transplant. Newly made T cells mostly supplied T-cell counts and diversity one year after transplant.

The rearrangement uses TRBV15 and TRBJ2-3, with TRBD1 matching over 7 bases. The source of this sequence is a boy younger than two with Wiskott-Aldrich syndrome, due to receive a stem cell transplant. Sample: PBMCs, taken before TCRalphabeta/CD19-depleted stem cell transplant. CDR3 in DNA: TGTGCCACCAGCAGAGGAGGGACAGCGGCTAGCACAGATACGCAGTATTTT. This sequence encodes CATSRGGTAASTDTQYF.